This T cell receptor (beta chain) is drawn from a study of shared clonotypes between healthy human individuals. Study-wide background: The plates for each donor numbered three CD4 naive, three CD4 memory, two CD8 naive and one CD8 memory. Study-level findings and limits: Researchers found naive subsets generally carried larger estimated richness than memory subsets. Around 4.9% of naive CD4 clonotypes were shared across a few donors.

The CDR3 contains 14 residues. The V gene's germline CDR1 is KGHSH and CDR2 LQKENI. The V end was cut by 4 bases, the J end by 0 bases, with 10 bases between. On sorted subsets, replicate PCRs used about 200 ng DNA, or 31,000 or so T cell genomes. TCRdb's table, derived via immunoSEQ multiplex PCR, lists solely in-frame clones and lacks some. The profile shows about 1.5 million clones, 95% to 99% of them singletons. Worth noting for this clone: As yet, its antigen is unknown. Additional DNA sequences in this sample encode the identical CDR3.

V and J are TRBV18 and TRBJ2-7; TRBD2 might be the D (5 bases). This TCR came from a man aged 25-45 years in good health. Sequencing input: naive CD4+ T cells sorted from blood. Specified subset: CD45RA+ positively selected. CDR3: CASSLSGSSYEQYF. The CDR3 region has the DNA TGTGCCAGCTCACTCAGCGGTAGCTCCTACGAGCAGTACTTC. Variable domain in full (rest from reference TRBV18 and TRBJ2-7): NAGVMQNPRHLVRRRGQEARLRCSPMKGHSHVYWYRQLPEEGLKFMVYLQKENIIDESGMPKERFSAEFPKEGPSILRIQQVVRGDSAAYFCASSLSGSSYEQYFGPGTRLTVT.